The 27 T cell receptor beta chains listed next were all sequenced from one sample in a study of graft-versus-host responses after intestinal transplantation. Intraepithelial lymphocytes and lamina propria lymphocytes were released through processing of graft tissue. Profiled with immunoSEQ multiplex PCR; TCRdb holds only in-frame clones, not every one. The data hold about 7,400 clones, with 60% to 70% observed a single time. The sequences come from ileum tissue, collected approximately 450 days after transplant. These receptors all stem from a human patient who received an intestinal transplant, so some T cells may come from the graft donor.

This clone was seen a few times. The chain has TRBV27 and TRBJ2-1; 7 bases match TRBD1. The CDR3 is made up of 15 amino acids. The trim removed 5 bases at V and 2 bases at J, leaving 6 bases unmatched. Germline lookup yields CDR1 MNHEY and CDR2 SMNVEV (reference sequence). CDR3 loop: CASSLQGRTYNEQFF. The CDR3 DNA reads TGTGCCAGCAGTCTACAGGGGAGAACCTACAATGAGCAGTTCTTC.

The chain recombines TRBV11-2 with TRBJ1-1; 7 nucleotides align to TRBD1. The V segment lost 4 bases and the J segment 0 bases; nucleotides outside the gene matches: 5. CDR3 size: 15 residues. The germline gives CDR1 SGHAT, CDR2 FQNNGV. CDR3 sequence: CASSSSDRVNTEAFF. The CDR3, as DNA: TGTGCCAGCAGCTCAAGCGACAGGGTGAACACTGAAGCTTTCTTT.

This clone was detected only a few times. The V and J genes are TRBV11-2 and TRBJ2-3; TRBD2 matches 9 bases. The CDR3 totals 13 residues. In germline, CDR1 is SGHAT, CDR2 FQNNGV. With 4 bases clipped from V and 4 bases from J, the junction kept 0 bases outside the gene matches. CDR3 DNA: TGTGCCAGCAGCTGGACTAGCGCAGATACGCAGTATTTT. Protein: CASSWTSADTQYF.

The chain is built from TRBV27 and TRBJ2-1; unclear D gene. The CDR3 length is 11 residues. Trimming removed 2 bases from V and 9 bases from J, with 5 bases in between. From germline, CDR1 is MNHEY and CDR2 SMNVEV (reference sequence). This CDR3 is CASSLVGEQFF. CDR3 sequence (DNA): TGTGCCAGCAGTTTAGTGGGTGAGCAGTTCTTC.

This clone has just a few counts. Other DNA variants within this sample encode the same CDR3. The V call is TRBV6-6, the J call TRBJ2-4; D gene unclear. V was trimmed by 0 bases and J by 7 bases, leaving 4 bases between them. This CDR3 region has 12 residues. The germline CDR1 and CDR2 sequences are MNHNY and SVGAGI (reference sequence). This CDR3 reads CASSYSENIQYF. CDR3 coding DNA: TGTGCCAGCAGTTACTCGGAGAACATTCAGTACTTC.

This clone appeared a single time. The chain carries TRBV18 and TRBJ2-7, with TRBD2 matching 9 bases. Germline assignment: CDR1 KGHSH and CDR2 LQKENI. This CDR3 has 12 residues. V shed 4 bases and J 6 bases; nucleotides not matched to a gene: 1. The CDR3, as DNA: TGTGCCAGCTCACTAGCGGGGGCCGAGCAGTACTTC. Protein product: CASSLAGAEQYF.

This clone was seen just once. This rearrangement joins TRBV14 to TRBJ1-6; the D gene is possibly TRBD1 (6 bases). CDR3 length: 15 amino acids. CDR1 and CDR2 from the germline V gene are SGHDN and FVKESK. Trimming took off 1 base at V and 9 bases at J, with 13 bases between the two ends. CDR3 in DNA: TGTGCCAGCAGCCAAGTAGGGGGAGCGACTTCACCCCTCCACTTT. This translates into CASSQVGGATSPLHF.

The rearrangement uses TRBV7-3 and TRBJ1-1; 11 nucleotides line up with TRBD1. The CDR3 has 18 amino acids. The junction had 11 bases not matched to a gene; V was cut back by 5 bases and J by 0 bases. The V gene's germline CDR1 is SGHTA and CDR2 FQGTGA. CDR3 bases: TGTGCCAGCAGCAATCCGGGACAGGGGGAGCCCATGAACACTGAAGCTTTCTTT. Translating it yields CASSNPGQGEPMNTEAFF.

The chain joins TRBV18 to TRBJ1-5; D gene unclear. CDR1 is KGHSH, CDR2 LQKENI, per germline. There are 20 residues in the CDR3. Trimming took 1 base from V and 5 from J, leaving 27 bases between them. DNA of the CDR3: TGTGCCAGCTCACCACGGTTAATGTCCGGGTGGAGTGAGTTCGATCAGCCCCAGCATTTT. The encoded protein is CASSPRLMSGWSEFDQPQHF. The complete variable domain, with remaining parts taken from reference TRBV18 and TRBJ1-5, reads NAGVMQNPRHLVRRRGQEARLRCSPMKGHSHVYWYRQLPEEGLKFMVYLQKENIIDESGMPKERFSAEFPKEGPSILRIQQVVRGDSAAYFCASSPRLMSGWSEFDQPQHFGDGTRLSIL.

The V gene is TRBV5-1, the J gene TRBJ1-4; D ambiguous. The germline V gene has CDR1 SGHRS and CDR2 YFSETQ. The CDR3 is 17 amino acids. Trimming removed 2 bases at V and 2 bases at J, with 16 bases between. This CDR3 reads CASSLTPEDATNEKLFF. DNA for the CDR3: TGCGCCAGCAGCTTAACACCAGAGGATGCGACTAATGAAAAACTGTTTTTT.

The chain recombines TRBV7-9 with TRBJ2-1, with D possibly matching TRBD2 (5 bases). V was cut by 2 bases and J by 13 bases, with 12 bases left in between. Looked up from germline, CDR1 is SEHNR and CDR2 is FQNEAQ (reference sequence). CDR3 length: 12 residues. The CDR3 here is CASSLSRDGQFF. DNA for the CDR3: TGTGCCAGCAGCTTATCCCGGGATGGTCAGTTCTTC. Supplemented by reference TRBV7-9 and TRBJ2-1, the full variable domain reads DTGVSQNPRHKITKRGQNVTFRCDPISEHNRLYWYRQTLGQGPEFLTYFQNEAQLEKSRLLSDRFSAERPKGSFSTLEIQRTEQGDSAMYLCASSLSRDGQFFGPGTRLTVL.

This rearrangement joins TRBV6-6 to TRBJ1-5; D remains unclear. The germline V gene encodes CDR1 MNHNY and CDR2 SVGAGI (reference sequence). V lost 8 bases, J lost 2 bases, and 10 bases lay in between. The CDR3 runs to 13 residues. CDR3 nucleotide sequence: TGTGCCAGCTCGGGGAGCGGCAATCAGCCCCAGCATTTT. Protein sequence: CASSGSGNQPQHF.

The chain combines TRBV7-2 with TRBJ2-7, with D hard to call. This CDR3 spans 15 amino acids. Trimming stripped 5 bases from V and 2 bases from J, with 16 bases between. The germline gives CDR1 SGHTA, CDR2 FQGNSA. DNA for the CDR3: TGTGCCAGCAGCCGACGCTCGGTGGGCACCTACGAGCAGTACTTC. Protein product: CASSRRSVGTYEQYF.

The V call is TRBV30, the J call TRBJ1-6; TRBD1 matches 7 bases. Germline CDR1 GTSNPN, CDR2 SVGIG (reference sequence). The CDR3 is made up of 15 amino acids. V lost 5 bases and J lost 7; bases outside the gene matches: 11. CDR3 in amino acids: CAWHPKQGRNSPLHF. The CDR3, as DNA: TGTGCCTGGCACCCTAAACAGGGGCGAAATTCACCCCTCCACTTT.

A few counts support this clone. The chain carries TRBV11-1 and TRBJ2-3; 10 nucleotides match TRBD1. Trimming cost V 4 bases and J 5 bases; bases outside gene matches: 9. Germline CDR1 SGHAT, CDR2 FQDESV (reference sequence). The CDR3 is 16 residues long. CDR3 sequence (DNA): TGTGCCAGCAGCTCCGACCCGACAGGGGGCGAAGATACGCAGTATTTT. Translated, it gives CASSSDPTGGEDTQYF. Filled out from reference TRBV11-1 and TRBJ2-3, the complete variable domain reads EAEVAQSPRYKITEKSQAVAFWCDPISGHATLYWYRQILGQGPELLVQFQDESVVDDSQLPKDRFSAERLKGVDSTLKIQPAELGDSAMYLCASSSDPTGGEDTQYFGPGTRLTVL.

The chain has TRBV7-3 and TRBJ1-2; D unclear. Germline-derived CDR1 and CDR2 are SGHTA and FQGTGA. CDR3 size: 17 residues. V lost 1 base, J lost 1 base, and 16 bases lay in between. CDR3 in DNA: TGTGCCAGCAGCTTAAAACCCCGTGATGGGGTTAACTATGGCTACACCTTC. It specifies CASSLKPRDGVNYGYTF.

This clone was recorded once. The rearrangement uses TRBV2 and TRBJ2-7, with D hard to call. V lost 1 base to trimming and J lost 0 bases, with 7 bases between them. The germline V gene has CDR1 SNHLY and CDR2 FYNNEI. CDR3 length: 14 residues. In nucleotides, the CDR3 is TGTGCCAGCAGTGAAGGGGCTCTCTCCTACGAGCAGTACTTC. It translates to CASSEGALSYEQYF.

This clone has only a few counts. The chain combines TRBV5-4 with TRBJ2-2; the match to TRBD1 covers 8 bases. Losses at the gene ends were 4 bases for V and 4 bases for J; bases not matched to a gene: 6. Germline CDR1 SGHNT, CDR2 YYREEE (reference sequence). There are 15 residues in the CDR3. The CDR3 sequence: CASSPKQGGTGELFF. Here the CDR3 DNA reads TGTGCCAGCAGCCCCAAACAGGGGGGCACCGGGGAGCTGTTTTTT.

J is TRBJ1-4 and V is TRBV7-9; D possibly corresponds to TRBD1 (5 bases). V was clipped by 7 bases and J by 4 bases, with 16 bases between them. The CDR3 sequence is 15 residues long. In germline, CDR1 is SEHNR, CDR2 FQNEAQ (reference sequence). The CDR3 is CASTVSLGGNEKLFF. CDR3 nucleotide sequence: TGTGCCAGCACCGTTTCTTTGGGGGGTAATGAAAAACTGTTTTTT.

The V gene is TRBV28, the J gene TRBJ1-3; TRBD1 matches 8 bases. In germline, CDR1 is MDHEN, CDR2 SYDVKM. The CDR3 runs 14 residues. With V trimmed by 5 bases and J by 0 bases, 0 bases remained unmatched. The CDR3 spells CASSTGGSGNTIYF. CDR3 in DNA: TGTGCCAGCAGTACAGGGGGCTCTGGAAACACCATATATTTT.

The gene calls are TRBV21-1 and TRBJ2-1; the table calls TRBD2, which could not be checked here. TRBV21-1 is reported as a pseudogene. This CDR3 comprises 15 residues. In nucleotides, the CDR3 is TGTGCCAGCAGCAACCTTGGCGGGGGGGGTAATGAGCAGTTCTTC. Its protein product is CASSNLGGGGNEQFF.

The chain recombines TRBV7-2 with TRBJ2-1; 8 positions match TRBD1. CDR1 is SGHTA and CDR2 is FQGNSA in the germline V gene. The V gene end was trimmed by 5 bases and the J gene end by 4 bases; junction bases not matched to a gene: 4. This CDR3 has 14 residues. The CDR3: CASSPGTGYNEQFF. Here the CDR3 DNA reads TGTGCCAGCAGCCCCGGGACAGGTTACAATGAGCAGTTCTTC.

This clone was observed a handful of times. V usage is TRBV27 and J usage is TRBJ1-2; 7 bases are shared with TRBD1. Germline CDR1 and CDR2: MNHEY and SMNVEV (reference sequence). The V segment lost 6 bases and the J segment 5 bases; nucleotides outside the gene matches: 6. There are 13 residues in the CDR3. The CDR3 here is CASSNTGDYGYTF. Here the CDR3 DNA reads TGTGCCAGCAGCAATACAGGGGATTATGGCTACACCTTC.

The chain has TRBV6-5 and TRBJ1-5, with TRBD1 identical over 7 bases. This CDR3 contains 14 residues. Looked up from germline, CDR1 is MNHEY and CDR2 is SVGAGI. V lost 2 bases and J lost 6; bases outside the gene matches: 4. In DNA, the CDR3 is TGTGCCAGCAGTTACGGAGGGGGCTTTCAGCCCCAGCATTTT. As protein: CASSYGGGFQPQHF.

This clone ranks as medium-sized. V is TRBV6-4 and J is TRBJ1-1; tentatively, D is TRBD1 (5 bases). The CDR3 has 13 residues. The germline CDR1 and CDR2 sequences are MRHNA and SNTAGT. V gave up 8 bases and J gave up 1 base, with 11 bases separating them. In DNA form, the CDR3 reads TGTGCCAGCCCTGACAGTCCGAACACTGAAGCTTTCTTT. The encoded protein is CASPDSPNTEAFF.

This chain links TRBV4-1 with TRBJ2-4, with TRBD1 matching over 10 bases. The CDR3 extends over 15 amino acids. Germline CDR1 and CDR2: MGHRA and YSYEKL. Germline trimming cut 0 bases from V and 8 bases from J; bases unmatched to any gene: 4. CDR3 sequence (DNA): TGCGCCAGCAGCCAAGATCGCGGGACAGGGGACATTCAGTACTTC. Encoded protein: CASSQDRGTGDIQYF.

This clone came up once. This chain links TRBV28 with TRBJ2-1; 8 nucleotides align to TRBD1. This CDR3 is built from 17 residues. Germline CDR1 reads MDHEN; CDR2 reads SYDVKM. The junction had 10 bases not matched to a gene; V was cut back by 6 bases and J by 0 bases. The DNA for the CDR3 is TGTGCCAGCAGACCCTGGGGACAGGCGAGCTCCTACAATGAGCAGTTCTTC. Its translation: CASRPWGQASSYNEQFF.